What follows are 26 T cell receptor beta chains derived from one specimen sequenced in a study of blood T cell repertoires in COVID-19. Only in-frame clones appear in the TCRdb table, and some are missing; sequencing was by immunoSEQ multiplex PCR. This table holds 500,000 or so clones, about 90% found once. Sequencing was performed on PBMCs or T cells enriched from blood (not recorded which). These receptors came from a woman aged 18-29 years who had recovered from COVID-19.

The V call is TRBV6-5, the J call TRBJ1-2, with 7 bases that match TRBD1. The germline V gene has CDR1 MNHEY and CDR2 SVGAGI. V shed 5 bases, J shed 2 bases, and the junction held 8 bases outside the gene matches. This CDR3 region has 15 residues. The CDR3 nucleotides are TGTGCCAGCAGTCGCCTAGGGACAGACAACTATGGCTACACCTTC. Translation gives CASSRLGTDNYGYTF.

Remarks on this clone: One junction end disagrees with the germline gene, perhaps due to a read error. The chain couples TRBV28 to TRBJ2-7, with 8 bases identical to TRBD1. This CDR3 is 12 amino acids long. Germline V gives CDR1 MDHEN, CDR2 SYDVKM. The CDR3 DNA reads TGTGCCAGCAGTTTATTGGGACAGGTTCCTATTTTC. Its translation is CASSLLGQVPIF. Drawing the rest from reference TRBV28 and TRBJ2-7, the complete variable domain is DVKVTQSSRYLVKRTGEKVFLECVQDMDHENMFWYRQDPGLGLRLIYFSYDVKMKEKGDIPEGYSVSREKKERFSLILESASTNQTSMYLCASSLLGQVPIFGPGTRLTVT.

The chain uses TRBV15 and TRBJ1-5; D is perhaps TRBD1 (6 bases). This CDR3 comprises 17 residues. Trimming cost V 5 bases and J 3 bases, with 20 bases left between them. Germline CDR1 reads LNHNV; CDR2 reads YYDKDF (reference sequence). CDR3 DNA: TGTGCCACCAGCCCTGAAGCACAGGGCGTCGACAATCAGCCCCAGCATTTT. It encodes CATSPEAQGVDNQPQHF.

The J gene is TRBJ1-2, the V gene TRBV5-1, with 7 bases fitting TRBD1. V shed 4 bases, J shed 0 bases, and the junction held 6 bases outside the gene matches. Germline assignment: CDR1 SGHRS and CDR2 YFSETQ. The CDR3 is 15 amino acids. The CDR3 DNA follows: TGCGCCAGCAGCCCTGGGACAGACGCTAACTATGGCTACACCTTC. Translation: CASSPGTDANYGYTF.

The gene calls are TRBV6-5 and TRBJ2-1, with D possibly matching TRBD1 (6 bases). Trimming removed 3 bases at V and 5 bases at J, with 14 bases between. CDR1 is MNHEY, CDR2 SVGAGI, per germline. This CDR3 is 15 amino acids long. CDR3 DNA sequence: TGTGCCAGCAGTTATTCCAAGGGGGAAAACAATGAGCAGTTCTTC. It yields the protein CASSYSKGENNEQFF.

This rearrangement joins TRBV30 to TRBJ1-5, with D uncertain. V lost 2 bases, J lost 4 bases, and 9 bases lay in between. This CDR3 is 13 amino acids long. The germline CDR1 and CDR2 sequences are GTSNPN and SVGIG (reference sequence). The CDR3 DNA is TGTGCCTGGAGTTTTACAAGAAATCAGCCCCAGCATTTT. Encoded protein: CAWSFTRNQPQHF.

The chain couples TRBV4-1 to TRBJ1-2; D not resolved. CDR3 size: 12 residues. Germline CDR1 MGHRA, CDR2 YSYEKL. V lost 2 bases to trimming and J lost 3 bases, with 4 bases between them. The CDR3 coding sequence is TGCGCCAGCAGCCAACCCGACTATGGCTACACCTTC. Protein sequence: CASSQPDYGYTF.

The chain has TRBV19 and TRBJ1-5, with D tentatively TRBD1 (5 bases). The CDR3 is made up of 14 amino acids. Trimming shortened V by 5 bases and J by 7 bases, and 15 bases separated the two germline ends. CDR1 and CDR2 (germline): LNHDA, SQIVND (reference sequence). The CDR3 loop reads CASSPWGVGQPQHF. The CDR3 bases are TGTGCCAGTAGTCCTTGGGGGGTAGGGCAGCCCCAGCATTTT.

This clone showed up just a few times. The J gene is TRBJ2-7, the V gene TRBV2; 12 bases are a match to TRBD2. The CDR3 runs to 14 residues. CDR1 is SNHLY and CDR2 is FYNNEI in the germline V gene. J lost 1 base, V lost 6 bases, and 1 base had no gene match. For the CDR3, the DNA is TGTGCCAGCAGACTAGCGGGGGGTTCCTACGAGCAGTACTTC. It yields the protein CASRLAGGSYEQYF.

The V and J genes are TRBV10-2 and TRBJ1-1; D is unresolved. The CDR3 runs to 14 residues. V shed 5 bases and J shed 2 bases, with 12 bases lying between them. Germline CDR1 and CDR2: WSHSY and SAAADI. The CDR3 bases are TGCGCCAGCAGTTATGGTCCTCTAAACACTGAAGCTTTCTTT. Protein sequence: CASSYGPLNTEAFF.

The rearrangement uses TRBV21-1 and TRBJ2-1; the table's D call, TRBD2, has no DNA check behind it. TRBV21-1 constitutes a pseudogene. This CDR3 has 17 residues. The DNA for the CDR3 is TGTGCCAGCAGCGGAGGAGGTTTTTGGCCAGTTCACAATGAGCAGTTCTTC. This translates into CASSGGGFWPVHNEQFF.

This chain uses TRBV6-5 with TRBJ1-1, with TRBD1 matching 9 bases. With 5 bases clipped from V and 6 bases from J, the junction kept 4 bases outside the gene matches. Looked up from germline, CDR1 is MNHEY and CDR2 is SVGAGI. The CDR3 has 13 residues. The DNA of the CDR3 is TGTGCCAGCAGTCGGACAGGGGAGGCTGAAGCTTTCTTT. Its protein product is CASSRTGEAEAFF.

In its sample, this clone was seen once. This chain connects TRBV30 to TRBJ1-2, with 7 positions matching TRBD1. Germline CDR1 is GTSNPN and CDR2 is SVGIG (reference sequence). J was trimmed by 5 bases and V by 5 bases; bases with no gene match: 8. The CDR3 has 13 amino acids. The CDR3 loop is CAWDSDRAYGYTF. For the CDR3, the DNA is TGTGCCTGGGACTCCGACAGGGCGTATGGCTACACCTTC.

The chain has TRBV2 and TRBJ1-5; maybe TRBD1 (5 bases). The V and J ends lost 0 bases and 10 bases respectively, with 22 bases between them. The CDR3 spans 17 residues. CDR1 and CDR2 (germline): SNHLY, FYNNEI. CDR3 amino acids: CASSEALPGWVPGPQHF. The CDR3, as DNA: TGTGCCAGCAGTGAAGCGCTTCCAGGGTGGGTACCCGGTCCCCAGCATTTT.

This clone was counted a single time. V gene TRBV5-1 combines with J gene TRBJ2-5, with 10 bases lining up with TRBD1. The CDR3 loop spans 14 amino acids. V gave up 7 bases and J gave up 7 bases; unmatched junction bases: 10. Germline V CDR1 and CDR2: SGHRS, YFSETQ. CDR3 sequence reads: CASSGTGVSGTQYF. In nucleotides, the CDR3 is TGCGCCAGCTCCGGGACAGGGGTCTCGGGGACCCAGTACTTC.

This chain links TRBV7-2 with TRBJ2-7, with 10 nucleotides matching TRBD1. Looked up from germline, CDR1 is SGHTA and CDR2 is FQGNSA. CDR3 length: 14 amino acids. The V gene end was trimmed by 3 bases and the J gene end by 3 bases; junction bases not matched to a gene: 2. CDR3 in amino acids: CASSLDRGNYEQYF. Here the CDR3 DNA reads TGTGCCAGCAGCTTGGACAGGGGGAACTACGAGCAGTACTTC.

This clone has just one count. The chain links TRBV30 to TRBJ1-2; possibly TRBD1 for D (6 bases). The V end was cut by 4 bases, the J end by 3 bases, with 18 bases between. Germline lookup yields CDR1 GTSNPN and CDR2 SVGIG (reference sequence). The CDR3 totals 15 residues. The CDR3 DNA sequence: TGTGCCTGGACCTTATTTACAGGGAGGGACTATGGCTACACCTTC. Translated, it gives CAWTLFTGRDYGYTF.

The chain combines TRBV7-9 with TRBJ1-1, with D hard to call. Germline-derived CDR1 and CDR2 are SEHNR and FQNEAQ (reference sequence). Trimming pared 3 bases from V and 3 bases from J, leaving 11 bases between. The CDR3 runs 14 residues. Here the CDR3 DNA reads TGTGCCAGCAGCTTTAACAGCGGGGACACTGAAGCTTTCTTT. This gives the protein CASSFNSGDTEAFF. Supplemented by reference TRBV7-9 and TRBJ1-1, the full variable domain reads DTGVSQNPRHKITKRGQNVTFRCDPISEHNRLYWYRQTLGQGPEFLTYFQNEAQLEKSRLLSDRFSAERPKGSFSTLEIQRTEQGDSAMYLCASSFNSGDTEAFFGQGTRLTVV.

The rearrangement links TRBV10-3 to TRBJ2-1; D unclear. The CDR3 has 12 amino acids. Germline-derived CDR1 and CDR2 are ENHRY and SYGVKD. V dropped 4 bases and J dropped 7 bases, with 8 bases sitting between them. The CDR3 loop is CAISVTTNEQFF. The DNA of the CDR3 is TGTGCCATCAGTGTGACAACTAATGAGCAGTTCTTC.

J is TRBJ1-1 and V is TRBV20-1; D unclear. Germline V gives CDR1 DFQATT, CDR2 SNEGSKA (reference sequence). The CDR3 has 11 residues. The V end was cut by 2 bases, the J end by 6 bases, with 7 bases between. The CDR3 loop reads CSARKISEAFF. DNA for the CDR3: TGCAGTGCTAGAAAAATATCTGAAGCTTTCTTT.

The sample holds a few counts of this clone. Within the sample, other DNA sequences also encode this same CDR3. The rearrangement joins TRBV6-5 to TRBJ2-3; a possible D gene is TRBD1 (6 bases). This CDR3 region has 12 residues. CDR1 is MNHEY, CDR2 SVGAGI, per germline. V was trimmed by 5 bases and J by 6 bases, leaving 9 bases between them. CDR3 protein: CASSPGADTQYF. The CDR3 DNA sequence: TGTGCCAGCAGTCCAGGGGCGGATACGCAGTATTTT.

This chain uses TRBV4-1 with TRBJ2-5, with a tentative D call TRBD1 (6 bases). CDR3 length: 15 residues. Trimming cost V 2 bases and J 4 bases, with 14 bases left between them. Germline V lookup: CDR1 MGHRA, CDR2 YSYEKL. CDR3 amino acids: CASSQKQEGGETQYF. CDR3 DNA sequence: TGCGCCAGCAGCCAAAAGCAAGAAGGGGGAGAGACCCAGTACTTC.

This CDR3 reads CASTNGGTNTDTQYF. The CDR3, as DNA: TGTGCCAGCACCAACGGGGGGACGAACACAGATACGCAGTATTTT. The J gene is TRBJ2-3, the V gene TRBV5-4; 7 nucleotides line up with TRBD2. Germline lookup yields CDR1 SGHNT and CDR2 YYREEE (reference sequence). V lost 6 bases, J lost 2 bases, and 9 bases stayed unmatched. The CDR3 covers 15 residues.

CDR3 DNA: TGTGCCAGCAGCTTAGAGGGCGCAGGGCATCAGCCCCAGCATTTT. Its protein is CASSLEGAGHQPQHF. The gene calls are TRBV11-2 and TRBJ1-5, with D possibly TRBD1 on 5 matching bases. CDR3 length equals 15 residues. CDR1 SGHAT and CDR2 FQNNGV come from the germline V gene. V shed 0 bases and J shed 5 bases, with 11 bases lying between them.

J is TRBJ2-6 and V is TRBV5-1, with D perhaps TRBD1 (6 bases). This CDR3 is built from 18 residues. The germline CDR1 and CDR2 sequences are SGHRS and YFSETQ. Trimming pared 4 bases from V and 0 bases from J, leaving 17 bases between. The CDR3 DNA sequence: TGCGCCAGCAGCGGGTCGGGACACTATATCTCTGGGGCCAACGTCCTGACTTTC. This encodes CASSGSGHYISGANVLTF.

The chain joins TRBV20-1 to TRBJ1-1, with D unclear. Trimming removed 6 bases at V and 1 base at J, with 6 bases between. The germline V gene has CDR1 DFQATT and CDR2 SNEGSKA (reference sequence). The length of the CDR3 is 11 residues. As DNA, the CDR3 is TGCAGTGCCCTCCGGAACACTGAAGCTTTCTTT. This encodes CSALRNTEAFF.